The T cell receptor (beta chain) described here comes from a study of Ad26.COV2.S vaccination and SARS-CoV-2 variants. General study results and limits: Possibly, TCR breadth and depth analyses underestimated total T cell responses.

Noted treatment: roughly 19 received Ad26.COV2.S at low or high dose, single or two shots; roughly five received placebo; per-sample allocation not given. Vaccine and placebo recipients were sampled on day 63 after the first injection. Trimming pared 6 bases from V and 0 bases from J, leaving 21 bases between. Germline V lookup: CDR1 MNHEY, CDR2 SVGEGT. The CDR3 contains 18 residues. Here immunoSEQ multiplex PCR was the method, and the copy in TCRdb shows in-frame clones only, minus some. The data contain around 340,000 clones, approximately 90% of them singletons. With regard to this clone: Its antigen is undetermined.

Sample: peripheral blood, taken in a trial of Ad26.COV2.S vaccine versus placebo. This receptor was identified in a person aged 18 to 65 who received the Ad26.COV2.S COVID-19 vaccine or a placebo. This chain links TRBV6-2 or TRBV6-3 with TRBJ2-1, with D perhaps matching TRBD2 (6 bases). The CDR3 DNA is TGTGCCAGCAGGTACCCCTTGGAGGGGAAAGACTCCTACAATGAGCAGTTCTTC. It codes for CASRYPLEGKDSYNEQFF.